These 31 T cell receptor beta chains were all obtained from the same sample, sequenced in a study of early T cells in non-severe SARS-CoV-2 infection. TCRdb re-analysed the 5' RACE reads in MiXCR, keeping a single row per CDR3 protein. The data contain about 11,000 distinct CDR3 sequences, 4.8% of them singletons. Sequencing was carried out using whole blood. The receptors originated from an adult who was a healthcare worker with PCR-confirmed SARS-CoV-2 infection or an uninfected control (not recorded which).

By sample fraction, this clonotype is medium-sized (0.01 to 0.1%). This sequence joins TRBV29-1 and TRBJ1-1; TRBD1 matches 12 bases. Looked up from germline, CDR1 is SQVTM and CDR2 is ANQGSEA. With V trimmed by 7 bases and J by 7 bases, 13 bases remained unmatched. CDR3 length: 15 amino acids. CDR3 amino acids: CSAFSGTGGYDEAFF. The CDR3 DNA sequence: TGCAGCGCGTTCTCCGGGACAGGGGGCTACGATGAAGCTTTCTTT. Supplemented by reference TRBV29-1 and TRBJ1-1, the full variable domain reads SAVISQKPSRDICQRGTSLTIQCQVDSQVTMMFWYRQQPGQSLTLIATANQGSEATYESGFVIDKFPISRPNLTFSTLTVSNMSPEDSSIYLCSAFSGTGGYDEAFFGQGTRLTVV.

This clonotype was seen a handful of times. Relative to the germline gene, one junction end is altered; a read error may explain this. The chain joins TRBV6-1 to TRBJ2-7; a possible D gene is TRBD1 (6 bases). This CDR3 contains 13 residues. Germline CDR1 MNHNS, CDR2 SASEGT. The CDR3 reads CASGDRSSYEQYF. CDR3 DNA sequence: TGTGCCAGCGGTGACAGGAGCTCCTACGAGCAGTACTTC.

This clonotype is deemed medium-sized. The chain joins TRBV7-8 to TRBJ2-1; no reliable D call. V shed 7 bases and J shed 10 bases, with 20 bases lying between them. This CDR3 has 14 residues. Germline V gives CDR1 SGHVS, CDR2 FQNEAQ. CDR3 coding DNA: TGTGCCAGCACCCCGGTAGACCCAAGGCAGGAGCAGTTCTTC. Protein: CASTPVDPRQEQFF.

There are many counts of this clonotype. The chain couples TRBV7-2 to TRBJ2-3, with D hard to call. The germline gives CDR1 SGHTA, CDR2 FQGNSA. There are 15 residues in the CDR3. V was shortened by 2 bases and J by 0 bases, with 9 bases between the two germline ends. As DNA, the CDR3 is TGTGCCAGCAGCTTAACGCTCCCCAGCACAGATACGCAGTATTTT. Translation gives CASSLTLPSTDTQYF.

This clonotype was recorded at least ten times. An end of the junction differs from the germline gene, which may be a read error. J is TRBJ2-3 and V is TRBV7-7; 10 bases line up with TRBD1. The CDR3 runs to 15 residues. The V gene's germline CDR1 is SSHAT and CDR2 FNYEAQ (reference sequence). The CDR3 spells CASSPGTGVTDTQYF. CDR3 bases: TGTGCTAGCAGCCCCGGGACAGGGGTCACAGATACGCAGTATTTT.

This clonotype is categorized as medium-sized. The chain combines TRBV11-3 with TRBJ2-7; no reliable D call. Trimming took 1 base from V and 2 from J, leaving 9 bases between them. The CDR3 length is 14 residues. Germline-derived CDR1 and CDR2 are SGHNT and YENEEA. The CDR3 region is CASSLGQPPYEQYF. For the CDR3, the DNA is TGTGCCAGCAGCTTAGGGCAGCCTCCCTACGAGCAGTACTTC.

Ten or more counts support this clonotype. The chain employs TRBV11-1 and TRBJ1-1, with D perhaps TRBD1 (5 bases). The V end was cut by 2 bases, the J end by 8 bases, with 9 bases between. Per germline, CDR1 SGHAT and CDR2 FQDESV (reference sequence). This CDR3 is 12 amino acids long. The chain's CDR3 is CASSLFGAEAFF. The CDR3 DNA is TGTGCCAGCAGCTTATTTGGGGCCGAAGCTTTCTTT.

In regard to this clonotype: This may be a read error: a much more frequent sequence differs by one nucleotide. The chain uses TRBV7-9 and TRBJ2-1, with D perhaps given as TRBD1 or TRBD2 (5 bases each). The V gene's germline CDR1 is SEHNR and CDR2 FQNEAQ (reference sequence). This CDR3 is 16 amino acids long. The CDR3 nucleotides read TGTGCCAGCACCAAAGGCGACGGGGCAACCTACTATGAGCAGTTCTTC. Translating it yields CASTKGDGATYYEQFF.

This clonotype was seen repeatedly, ten times or more. The chain couples TRBV7-6 to TRBJ2-5; no definite D call. This CDR3 region has 14 residues. Germline CDR1 is SGHVS and CDR2 is FNYEAQ. Trimming shortened V by 6 bases and J by 5 bases, and 16 bases separated the two germline ends. The CDR3 region is CASRLGRAGETQYF. The CDR3 DNA sequence: TGTGCCAGCAGACTGGGAAGGGCTGGGGAGACCCAGTACTTC.

This clonotype was recorded many times. The V gene is TRBV15, the J gene TRBJ2-3; 7 bases map to TRBD1. This CDR3 has 17 amino acids. Germline CDR1 reads LNHNV; CDR2 reads YYDKDF (reference sequence). V lost 1 base and J lost 2; bases outside the gene matches: 9. CDR3 residues: CATSRGERDSPTDTQYF. The CDR3 DNA reads as TGTGCCACCAGCAGAGGCGAGAGGGACAGCCCCACAGATACGCAGTATTTT.

This clonotype showed up many times. The chain uses TRBV12-3 or TRBV12-4 and TRBJ2-1; 14 bases fit TRBD2. This CDR3 has 18 amino acids. With V trimmed by 3 bases and J by 0 bases, 4 bases remained unmatched. CDR3 DNA sequence: TGTGCCAGCAGTTTCCGACTAGCGGGGGGGAGCTCCTACAATGAGCAGTTCTTC. It translates to CASSFRLAGGSSYNEQFF.

A note on this clonotype: A clone one base away is much larger, so this may be a read error. The rearrangement uses TRBV6-2 or TRBV6-3 and TRBJ1-2; a possible D gene is TRBD1 (6 bases). The germline CDR1 and CDR2 sequences are MNHEY and SVGEGT. The CDR3 is made up of 14 amino acids. The CDR3 loop is CASTPLDRNYGYIF. The CDR3 DNA is TGTGCCAGCACCCCCCTCGACAGGAACTATGGCTACATCTTC.

By share of the sample, this clonotype is medium-sized. The chain joins TRBV7-2 to TRBJ1-2, with no clear D. CDR3 length equals 14 residues. V shed 5 bases and J shed 5 bases, with 15 bases lying between them. Germline-derived CDR1 and CDR2 are SGHTA and FQGNSA. The CDR3 nucleotides are TGTGCCAGCAGCCTCATGATCAACACTTATGGCTACACCTTC. Its translation: CASSLMINTYGYTF.

In its sample, this clonotype ranks as medium-sized (0.01 to 0.1%). V usage is TRBV5-1 and J usage is TRBJ2-5, with D tentatively TRBD2 (5 bases). The CDR3 sequence is 15 residues long. With 2 bases removed from V and 5 bases from J, the gap between germline ends came to 16 bases. Germline V lookup: CDR1 SGHRS, CDR2 YFSETQ. CDR3: CASSFAGGRGETQYF. The CDR3 DNA reads TGCGCCAGCAGCTTTGCGGGCGGTCGCGGGGAGACCCAGTACTTC.

The rearrangement links TRBV20-1 to TRBJ2-3; 8 positions match TRBD2. This CDR3 spans 15 amino acids. J gave up 2 bases and V 3 bases, and 7 bases lay outside the gene matches. Germline V gene lookup returns CDR1 DFQATT and CDR2 SNEGSKA (reference sequence). Here the CDR3 DNA reads TGCAGTGCTAGTCCTACTAGCGGTTACACAGATACGCAGTATTTT. It is translated as CSASPTSGYTDTQYF.

The chain links TRBV20-1 to TRBJ2-5; the match to TRBD2 covers 11 bases. CDR1 and CDR2 from the germline V gene are DFQATT and SNEGSKA (reference sequence). There are 16 residues in the CDR3. J gave up 6 bases and V 0 bases, and 9 bases lay outside the gene matches. For the CDR3, the DNA is TGCAGTGCTAGAGAACGGAGCACTAGCGGGGGAAAGACCCAGTACTTC. It yields the protein CSARERSTSGGKTQYF.

By frequency in the sample, this clonotype is medium-sized. The chain links TRBV7-8 to TRBJ2-3, with 8 bases fitting TRBD2. Germline V CDR1 and CDR2: SGHVS, FQNEAQ. V was clipped by 7 bases and J by 0 bases; unmatched bases: 6. This CDR3 region has 15 residues. CDR3 nucleotide sequence: TGTGCCAGCACCCCCAGCGGGGGAAGCACAGATACGCAGTATTTT. This gives the protein CASTPSGGSTDTQYF.

By sample share, this clonotype is medium-sized. This CDR3 reads CASSYTGPSGANVLTF. The CDR3 nucleotides are TGTGCCAGCAGCTATACAGGGCCTTCTGGGGCCAACGTCCTGACTTTC. The V and J genes are TRBV3-1 and TRBJ2-6; tentatively, D is TRBD1 (6 bases). V dropped 5 bases and J dropped 1 base, with 12 bases sitting between them. The CDR3 runs to 16 residues. Germline V CDR1 and CDR2: LGHDT, YNNKEL (reference sequence).

This clonotype ranks as medium-sized. The rearrangement joins TRBV5-4 to TRBJ2-3, with TRBD2 matching 9 bases. Germline-derived CDR1 and CDR2 are SGHNT and YYREEE (reference sequence). There are 17 residues in the CDR3. The junction had 5 bases not matched to a gene; V was cut back by 0 bases and J by 0 bases. CDR3 in DNA: TGTGCCAGCAGCTTGGTTAAGACTAGCGGAAGCACAGATACGCAGTATTTT. Protein product: CASSLVKTSGSTDTQYF.

J is TRBJ2-1 and V is TRBV12-5; D may be TRBD1 (6 bases). The V end lost 0 bases, the J end lost 7 bases, and 16 bases lay between the germline ends. CDR1 and CDR2 (germline): LGHNT, FRNRAP. The CDR3 spans 16 residues. CDR3 DNA sequence: TGTGCTAGTGGTTTGGTAAGGGCAGGGGAAAGAAATGAGCAGTTCTTC. It translates to CASGLVRAGERNEQFF.

Ten or more counts support this clonotype. The chain joins TRBV29-1 to TRBJ2-4; D is undetermined. The germline gives CDR1 SQVTM, CDR2 ANQGSEA. V was shortened by 2 bases and J by 3 bases, with 5 bases between the two germline ends. CDR3 size: 12 residues. For the CDR3, the DNA is TGCAGCGTTGAAAACAGCAAAAACATTCAGTACTTC. Translated: CSVENSKNIQYF.

This rearrangement joins TRBV12-5 to TRBJ2-3; either TRBD1 or TRBD2 may supply D (6 bases each). Trimming stripped 6 bases from V and 5 bases from J, with 18 bases between. The CDR3 is 15 amino acids. Germline V gene data show CDR1 as LGHNT and CDR2 as FRNRAP. DNA of the CDR3: TGTGCTAGTGGCCGGAGTCGGAGGGGGGAAGATACGCAGTATTTT. This codes for CASGRSRRGEDTQYF.

This clonotype was picked up many times. The chain recombines TRBV7-2 with TRBJ2-3; D gene ambiguous. Germline CDR1 reads SGHTA; CDR2 reads FQGNSA. Trimming took off 3 bases at V and 4 bases at J, with 14 bases between the two ends. The CDR3 has 15 amino acids. The CDR3 region is CASSLSQPGADTQYF. CDR3 coding DNA: TGTGCCAGCAGCTTGTCCCAGCCCGGTGCAGATACGCAGTATTTT. The variable domain in full, with the rest retrieved from reference TRBV7-2 and TRBJ2-3, is GAGVSQSPSNKVTEKGKDVELRCDPISGHTALYWYRQSLGQGLEFLIYFQGNSAPDKSGLPSDRFSAERTGGSVSTLTIQRTQQEDSAVYLCASSLSQPGADTQYFGPGTRLTVL.

This clonotype has a count of ten or more. The chain combines TRBV12-3 or TRBV12-4 with TRBJ2-4, with D possibly TRBD1 on 6 matching bases. This CDR3 region has 15 residues. V was clipped by 3 bases and J by 1 base, with 10 bases between them. The CDR3 DNA sequence: TGTGCCAGCAGTTTGGCAGGGGCGGCCAAAAACATTCAGTACTTC. Encoded protein: CASSLAGAAKNIQYF.

This clonotype has more than one count but fewer than ten. J is TRBJ2-3 and V is TRBV2, with TRBD2 matching over 15 bases. Germline CDR1 reads SNHLY; CDR2 reads FYNNEI. Trimming at V came to 10 bases and at J to 4 bases, leaving 6 bases not matched to a gene. This CDR3 region has 15 residues. The CDR3 coding sequence is TGTGCCACCTGCCGGACTAGCGGGGGGGCAGATACGCAGTATTTT. Its translation: CATCRTSGGADTQYF.

This clonotype was recorded at least ten times. The chain joins TRBV12-2 to TRBJ2-1; the tabulated D call, TRBD1, remains unverified against the DNA. TRBV12-2 is marked as a pseudogene. The CDR3 loop spans 17 amino acids. For the CDR3, the DNA is TGTGCAAGTCGCTTCGATCGGGGGACGGAAACCTACAATGAGCAGTTCTTC. As protein: CASRFDRGTETYNEQFF.

This clonotype was counted at least ten times. This chain links TRBV9 with TRBJ2-5; D might be TRBD1 or TRBD2, each matching 5 bases. V lost 0 bases, J lost 1 base, and 10 bases lay in between. Per germline, CDR1 SGDLS and CDR2 YYNGEE. The CDR3 contains 15 residues. CDR3 sequence reads: CASSVGAGTQETQYF. The CDR3 DNA sequence: TGTGCCAGCAGCGTAGGGGCAGGGACCCAAGAGACCCAGTACTTC.

In its sample, this clonotype is medium-sized. The J gene is TRBJ1-2, the V gene TRBV5-6, with D hard to call. Germline assignment: CDR1 SGHDT and CDR2 YYEEEE. This CDR3 spans 11 amino acids. Trimming stripped 5 bases from V and 3 bases from J, with 5 bases between. The CDR3 region is CASSQDYGYTF. The CDR3 bases are TGTGCCAGCAGTCAGGACTATGGCTACACCTTC. The whole variable domain, filled in from reference TRBV5-6 and TRBJ1-2, reads DAGVTQSPTHLIKTRGQQVTLRCSPKSGHDTVSWYQQALGQGPQFIFQYYEEEERQRGNFPDRFSGHQFPNYSSELNVNALLLGDSALYLCASSQDYGYTFGSGTRLTVV.

This clonotype is termed medium-sized (0.01 to 0.1%). The rearrangement uses TRBV19 and TRBJ1-2; 8 bases align to TRBD1. V dropped 2 bases and J dropped 7; count of bases not matched to a gene: 9. Per the germline V gene, CDR1 is LNHDA and CDR2 is SQIVND (reference sequence). CDR3 length: 15 residues. CDR3 amino acids: CASSIKAGGWSGYTF. The CDR3 DNA reads TGTGCCAGTAGTATAAAGGCAGGGGGCTGGAGTGGCTACACCTTC.

By sample share, this clonotype is medium-sized. The chain joins TRBV10-3 to TRBJ2-5; unclear D gene. This CDR3 is 14 amino acids long. V shed 6 bases and J shed 2 bases, with 13 bases lying between them. Germline V gene data show CDR1 as ENHRY and CDR2 as SYGVKD. The CDR3 protein is CAISPSLEQETQYF. The CDR3 nucleotides read TGTGCCATCAGCCCAAGCCTAGAACAAGAGACCCAGTACTTC.

This chain uses TRBV5-1 with TRBJ1-1, with D maybe TRBD1 (5 bases). This CDR3 has 12 residues. CDR1 is SGHRS, CDR2 YFSETQ, per germline. V was pared by 0 bases and J by 11 bases, with 11 bases between. The CDR3, as DNA: TGCGCCAGCAGCTTGGGTCAGGGTAAGGCTTTCTTT. Its protein product is CASSLGQGKAFF.